This T cell receptor (beta chain) was recorded in a study of T cell repertoires in cytomegalovirus infection (dated by TCRdb to between 2018 and 2021). Study-level background: Donor HLA type was relevant to the analysis, as public TCR beta signatures indicated carriage of CMV infection together with the matching HLA type. General findings and caveats noted by the study authors: The ex vivo response was dominated by HLA-C-restricted CMV-specific TCR beta clonotypes, and the single most frequent clonotype in two of eight donors was supplied by these HLA-C-restricted clonotypes. In both this cohort and an independent cohort of some 380 donors, the cumulative frequency of public TCR beta family members distinguished carriers of CMV infection plus the relevant HLA type.

The sequencing machine was an Illumina HiSeq 1500. TCRdb reprocessed the public reads (quality trimming at Q25 with fastp, clone calling with MiXCR) and kept in-frame beta chains. Merged by CDR3 protein, the rows form single entries marked with the most common genes and DNA. For this sample there are 150,000 to 200,000 distinct CDR3 sequences; roughly 27% appear just once. The ten largest clones represent approximately 30% of the sample. The CDR3, cysteine through phenylalanine, is 15 amino acids long. Of the read, only the CDR3 DNA is kept; its 45 bases are in frame from base 1. Looking up the germline V gene yields CDR1 SNHLY and CDR2 FYNNEI. V ends up 1 base short and J 2 bases short, with an unmatched junction base count of 3. As regards this clonotype: Its binding antigen is unknown. No qualities accompany the bases; no much larger clone lies one base away.

This TCR derives from a human donor in good health (CMV status not recorded). Some clones in this sample may be carry-over from other donors' samples. Source material: PBMCs. Here the chain combines TRBV2 and TRBJ2-3; the junction holds 7 bases that match TRBD2. The CDR3 region has the sequence CASSEGTRDTDTQYF. The bases are TGTGCCAGCAGTGAAGGGACTAGGGACACAGATACGCAGTATTTT.